The 5 T cell receptor beta chains below all came from one sample that was sequenced in a study of blood T cell repertoires in COVID-19 (dated by TCRdb to 2018 to 2020). Receptor libraries were prepared by the immunoSEQ multiplex PCR assay. In its TCRdb copy, this immuneACCESS table keeps in-frame sequences only and misses some clones. Where compared with another copy, unresolved V genes explain less than half of these, and the others have no known cause. Present in this sample are about 210,000 clones, roughly four fifths of which were seen just once. The top ten clones comprise approximately 12% of the sample. Sequencing input: peripheral blood. These receptors came from a woman in her thirties or forties with acute or convalescent COVID-19.

The CDR3 DNA follows: TGCAGCGTTGAAGGAGGTGGACAGAGCGATAACTATGGCTACACCTTC. Translating it yields CSVEGGGQSDNYGYTF. The rearrangement links TRBV29-1 to TRBJ1-2; tentatively, D is TRBD1 (6 bases). This CDR3 has 16 amino acids. Trimming shortened V by 1 base and J by 1 base, and 16 bases separated the two germline ends. Looked up from germline, CDR1 is SQVTM and CDR2 is ANQGSEA.

The gene calls are TRBV19 and TRBJ2-7; 7 bases are a match to TRBD1. This CDR3 region has 15 residues. J was trimmed by 6 bases and V by 1 base; bases with no gene match: 9. Germline V gene sequence: CDR1 LNHDA, CDR2 SQIVND (reference sequence). The CDR3 nucleotides are TGTGCCAGTAGTATAGGCACGGGACAGCTAGGCGAGCAGTACTTC. Translated: CASSIGTGQLGEQYF.

This chain joins TRBV7-6 and TRBJ1-5; 12 bases are shared with TRBD1. CDR1 SGHVS and CDR2 FNYEAQ come from the germline V gene. CDR3 length equals 18 residues. Unmatched junction bases numbered 8, after V lost 1 base and J lost 4 bases. CDR3 coding DNA: TGTGCCAGCAGCTTAGGGGCCGGGACAGGGGGCTGGAATCAGCCCCAGCATTTT. This codes for CASSLGAGTGGWNQPQHF.

The rearrangement links TRBV3-1 (or the pseudogene TRBV3-2) to TRBJ1-2; possibly TRBD1 for D (6 bases). Germline V gene data show CDR1 as LGHDT and CDR2 as YNNKEL (reference sequence). V lost 4 bases and J 3 bases, leaving 9 bases between the germline ends. The CDR3 has 13 residues. CDR3 sequence reads: CASSPGQHYGYTF. The CDR3 DNA follows: TGTGCCAGCAGCCCAGGACAGCACTATGGCTACACCTTC.

The chain has TRBV6-5 and TRBJ2-1; 11 nucleotides agree with TRBD2. The CDR3 spans 16 residues. CDR1 and CDR2 from the germline V gene are MNHEY and SVGAGI. V dropped 2 bases and J dropped 4; count of bases not matched to a gene: 4. Here the CDR3 reads CASSYPTSGGYNEQFF. The CDR3 region has the DNA TGTGCCAGCAGTTACCCCACTAGCGGGGGATACAATGAGCAGTTCTTC.